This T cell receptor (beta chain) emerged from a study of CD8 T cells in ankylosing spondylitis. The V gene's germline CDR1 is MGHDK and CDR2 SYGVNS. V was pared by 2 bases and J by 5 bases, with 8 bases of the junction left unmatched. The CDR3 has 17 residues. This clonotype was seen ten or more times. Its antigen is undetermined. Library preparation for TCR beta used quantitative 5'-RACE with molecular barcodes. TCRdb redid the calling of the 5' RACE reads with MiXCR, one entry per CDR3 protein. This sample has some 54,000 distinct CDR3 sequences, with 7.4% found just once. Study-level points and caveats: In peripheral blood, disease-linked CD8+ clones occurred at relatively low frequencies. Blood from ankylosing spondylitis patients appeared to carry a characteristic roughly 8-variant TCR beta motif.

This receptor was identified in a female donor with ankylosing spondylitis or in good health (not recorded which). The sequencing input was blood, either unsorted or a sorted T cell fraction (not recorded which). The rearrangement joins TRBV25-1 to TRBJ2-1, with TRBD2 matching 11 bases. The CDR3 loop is CASSEELAGESHNEQFF. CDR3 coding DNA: TGTGCCAGCAGTGAAGAACTAGCGGGGGAATCTCACAATGAGCAGTTCTTC.